This TCR beta chain stems from a study of blood T cell repertoires in COVID-19. Study-level background: Spain, Italy and the United States supplied samples that represented acute and convalescent COVID-19. In each case, the material was cDNA or gDNA derived from T cells, B-cell-depleted T cells, or PBMCs.

Assay used: immunoSEQ multiplex PCR; TCRdb lists only in-frame clones, some missing. This table has 300,000 to 400,000 clones, about 86% appearing once. From germline, CDR1 is MNHEY and CDR2 SVGAGI. CDR3 length equals 14 residues. V shed 6 bases and J shed 5 bases, with 16 bases lying between them. This rearrangement joins TRBV6-5 to TRBJ1-2; weak D call: TRBD1 (6 bases). The sample comprised PBMCs or T cells enriched from blood (not recorded which). This TCR was sampled from a woman in her thirties or forties with acute COVID-19. In DNA, the CDR3 is TGTGCCAGCAGCTTACTAGGACAGAGTTATGGCTACACCTTC. This sequence encodes CASSLLGQSYGYTF.